The rows below give T cell receptor beta chains drawn from one sample of a study of control samples from healthy donors and cancer patients. TCRdb's copy holds only in-frame clones and misses some; the assay was immunoSEQ multiplex PCR. The data show about 410,000 clones, 80% to 95% seen once. The sample comprised PBMCs. These TCRs come from a man in his forties or fifties with head and neck cancer. The CDR3 runs from the conserved cysteine through the conserved F or W. A D gene is named only where the DNA matches it firmly. Clone size is not always given. Where it is, it says once, few, many or a class for expanded clones.

>-|TRBJ1-1|TRBV28|-
TGTGCCAGCAGTTTATTATCAGGGAACACTGAAGCTTTCTTT
CASSLLSGNTEAFF
>-|TRBJ1-6|TRBV3-1/TRBV3-2|TRBD1
TGTGCCAGCAGCCCTTCTTTACAGGGGGCGTGGGATAATTCACCCCTCCACTTT
CASSPSLQGAWDNSPLHF
>-|TRBJ1-4|TRBV6-6|-
TGTGCCAGCAGTCCCCCGGGGGGGTTGACTACTAATGAAAAACTGTTTTTT
CASSPPGGLTTNEKLFF
>-|TRBJ1-3|TRBV3-1/TRBV3-2|-
TGTGCCAGCAGCCAAGCAGGGGTGAACACCATATATTTT
CASSQAGVNTIYF
>once|TRBJ2-5|TRBV4-2|TRBD1
TGTGCCAGCAGCCAAGGAAGACAGGGTGAGACCCAGTACTTC
CASSQGRQGETQYF
>once|TRBJ2-3|TRBV24-1|TRBD1
TGTGCCACCAGTGATTCCCTGAGGACAGGTACAGTCACAGATACGCAGTATTTT
CATSDSLRTGTVTDTQYF
>few|TRBJ1-1|TRBV18|-
TGTGCCAGCTCATCTGGACAGCCCAACTTAAACACTGAAGCTTTCTTT
CASSSGQPNLNTEAFF
>-|TRBJ1-3|TRBV19|-
TGTGCCAGTAGTATGTCGAAGGGTGGGAACACCATATATTTT
CASSMSKGGNTIYF
>few|TRBJ2-3|TRBV18|TRBD1
TGTGCCAGCTCACCTGGACAGGCCGGCACAGATACGCAGTATTTT
CASSPGQAGTDTQYF
>-|TRBJ2-7|TRBV19|TRBD2
TGTGCCAGTAGTATCACTAGCGGTTGGTCCTACGAGCAGTACTTC
CASSITSGWSYEQYF
>-|TRBJ2-3|TRBV7-9|TRBD1
TGTGCCAGCAGCGAACACAGGGGTACGCAGTATTTT
CASSEHRGTQYF
>-|TRBJ2-7|TRBV7-6|TRBD1
TGTGCCAGCAGCTCGGGGCAGGGGGCATCCTACGAGCAGTACTTC
CASSSGQGASYEQYF
>-|TRBJ2-7|TRBV7-2|TRBD2
TGTGCCAGCACCCTATCCCCGGGACTAGACTACGAGCAGTACTTC
CASTLSPGLDYEQYF
>few|TRBJ2-7|TRBV7-9|TRBD2
TGTGCCAGCAGGCTAGCGGGAGCCTACGAGCAGTACTTC
CASRLAGAYEQYF
>once|TRBJ1-6|TRBV19|-
TGTGCCAGTAGTGCCACGACAGATTCACCCCTCCACTTT
CASSATTDSPLHF
>-|TRBJ2-5|TRBV28|-
TGTGCCAGCAGCTTTCAGGGGACCCAGTACTTC
CASSFQGTQYF
>-|TRBJ1-6|TRBV11-2|-
TGTGCCAGCACCTTAAGAGGGACGACTGCGGGTAATTCACCCCTCCACTTT
CASTLRGTTAGNSPLHF
>-|TRBJ1-1|TRBV19|TRBD1
TGTGCCAGTTCACAGGGGGCCGGGACTGAAGCTTTCTTT
CASSQGAGTEAFF
>-|TRBJ1-5|TRBV3-1/TRBV3-2|TRBD1
TGTGCCAGCATCCAGGGGGTCAATCAGCCCCAGCATTTT
CASIQGVNQPQHF
>-|TRBJ2-7|TRBV28|-
TGTGCCAGCAGTCAGTACCCAGAGGGCAGGCAACTCGACGAGCAGTACTTC
CASSQYPEGRQLDEQYF
>-|TRBJ2-1|TRBV11-2|-
TGTGCCAGCAGCTCGAAGAGATCCCTTCTAGCTGGCTCCTACAATGAGCAGTTCTTC
CASSSKRSLLAGSYNEQFF
>-|TRBJ1-1|TRBV5-1|TRBD1
TGCGCCAGTAGCCGAAGTCCCGGGACAGGGTCGAACACTGAAGCTTTCTTT
CASSRSPGTGSNTEAFF
>once|TRBJ1-3|TRBV15|-
TGTGCCACCAGCAGAGATCGGAGAAACACCATATATTTT
CATSRDRRNTIYF
>-|TRBJ2-7|TRBV3-1/TRBV3-2|-
TGTGCCAGCAGCCAAGGGGGACATAAGGTCGAGCAGTACTTC
CASSQGGHKVEQYF
>-|TRBJ2-1|TRBV4-3|-
TGCGCCAGCAGCCCCCAAAGATGGGGGTTTGACAATGAGCAGTTCTTC
CASSPQRWGFDNEQFF
>-|TRBJ2-7|TRBV7-9|TRBD2
TGTGCCAGCAGCGCCTCCGGGGGGGCCCGAACTTCCTACGAGCAGTACTTC
CASSASGGARTSYEQYF
>-|TRBJ2-3|TRBV18|-
TGTGCCAGCTCATCACCGGGGGACGGCACAGATACGCAGTATTTT
CASSSPGDGTDTQYF
>-|TRBJ2-3|TRBV4-3|-
TGCGCCAGCAGCCAAGATCTATGGACTACCACAGATACGCAGTATTTT
CASSQDLWTTTDTQYF
>-|TRBJ2-3|TRBV6-5|-
TGTGCCACAGAGAGGGGGGGTGATACGCAGTATTTT
CATERGGDTQYF
>-|TRBJ1-5|TRBV30|-
TGTGCCTGGAGTATCGGCAGTAGCAATCAGCCCCAGCATTTT
CAWSIGSSNQPQHF
>-|TRBJ1-1|TRBV3-1/TRBV3-2|-
TGTGCCAGCAGCCAATTACCGGGCCTTGCGACGACTGAAGCTTTCTTT
CASSQLPGLATTEAFF
>-|TRBJ2-2|TRBV12-3/TRBV12-4|-
TGTGCCACCCCGGGGATCGCCGGGGAGCTGTTTTTT
CATPGIAGELFF
>-|TRBJ1-1|TRBV18|-
TGTGCCAGCTCACGACAATTTGAAGCTTTCTTT
CASSRQFEAFF
>-|TRBJ2-2|TRBV4-2|-
TGTGCCAGCAGCCAAGAATCACGGCACACCGGGGAGCTGTTTTTT
CASSQESRHTGELFF
>few|TRBJ1-2|TRBV2|-
TGTGCCAGCAGTGCAACGGGGTCTTCTAACTATGGCTACACCTTC
CASSATGSSNYGYTF
>once|TRBJ1-4|TRBV30|-
TGTGCCTGGAGTACCCAACAGGGCGCGGGATCAACTAATGAAAAACTGTTTTTT
CAWSTQQGAGSTNEKLFF
>-|TRBJ2-7|TRBV12-5|TRBD1
TGTGCTAGTGTCCAGGACAGGGGTTCCTACGAGCAGTACTTC
CASVQDRGSYEQYF
>-|TRBJ2-1|TRBV5-1|-
TGCGCCAGCAGATCGGACGCCATGGCGCAGTTCTTC
CASRSDAMAQFF
>-|TRBJ1-1|TRBV5-1|-
TGCGCCAGCAGCTTAGGGAAGGGGGTAGGGAACACTGAAGCTTTCTTT
CASSLGKGVGNTEAFF
>once|TRBJ2-7|TRBV2|TRBD1
TGTGCCAGCGGAGGACAGGGCGGCGAGCAGTACTTC
CASGGQGGEQYF
>-|TRBJ2-2|TRBV27|TRBD1
TGTGCCAGCAACTCCTTCGGGACAGGGAACACCGGGGAGCTGTTTTTT
CASNSFGTGNTGELFF
>-|TRBJ1-4|TRBV4-1|TRBD1
TGCGCCAGCAGCCCCACAGGGGTTGCTAATGAAAAACTGTTTTTT
CASSPTGVANEKLFF
>-|TRBJ1-2|TRBV28|-
TGTGCCAGCAGTCGAGGGGGGGATAACTATGGCTACACCTTC
CASSRGGDNYGYTF
>few|TRBJ2-7|TRBV5-4|-
TGTGCCAGCAGCTTGGACGGGAGCTTGAGCTCCTACGAGCAGTACTTC
CASSLDGSLSSYEQYF
>-|TRBJ2-4|TRBV29-1|-
TGCAGCGTTGCGAGTTCCGGCGCCGAAAACATTCAGTACTTC
CSVASSGAENIQYF